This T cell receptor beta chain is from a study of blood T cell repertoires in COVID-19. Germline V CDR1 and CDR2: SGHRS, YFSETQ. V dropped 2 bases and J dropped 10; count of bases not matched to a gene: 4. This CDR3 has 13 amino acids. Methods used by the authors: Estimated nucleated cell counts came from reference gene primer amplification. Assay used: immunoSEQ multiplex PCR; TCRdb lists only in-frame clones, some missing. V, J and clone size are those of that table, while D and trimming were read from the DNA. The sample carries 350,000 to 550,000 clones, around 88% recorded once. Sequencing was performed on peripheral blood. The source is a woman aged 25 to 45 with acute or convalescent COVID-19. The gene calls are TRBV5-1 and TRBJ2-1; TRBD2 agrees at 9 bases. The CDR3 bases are TGCGCCAGCAGCTTAGGACTAGCGAGCGAGCAGTTCTTC. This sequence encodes CASSLGLASEQFF. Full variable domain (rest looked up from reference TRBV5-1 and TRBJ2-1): KAGVTQTPRYLIKTRGQQVTLSCSPISGHRSVSWYQQTPGQGLQFLFEYFSETQRNKGNFPGRFSGRQFSNSRSEMNVSTLELGDSALYLCASSLGLASEQFFGPGTRLTVL.